This TCR beta chain appears in the sequencing data of a study of blood T cell repertoires in COVID-19. Looking at the study overall: COVID-19 samples, acute and convalescent, were from the United States, Italy and Spain. T cells, B-cell-depleted T cells, or PBMCs provided the cDNA or gDNA that served as material.

The CDR3 extends over 13 amino acids. The germline V and J ends were trimmed by 4 bases and 6 bases, with 13 bases remaining between them. Per the original methods: Amplified reference gene primers provided the basis for estimating nucleated cell counts. The assay was immunoSEQ multiplex PCR, and TCRdb's table has in-frame clones only and misses some. Clone size and the V and J calls come from that table; the DNA yielded D and trimming. The top ten clones hold roughly 1.4% of a sample with 400,000 to 500,000 clones, 86% of them seen once. In its sample, this clone was seen a few times. The sequence was collected from a woman aged 25 to 45 with active or convalescent COVID-19. The chain combines TRBV12-3 or TRBV12-4 with TRBJ2-7; D possibly corresponds to TRBD1 (6 bases). Sequenced material: peripheral blood. In nucleotides, the CDR3 is TGTGCCAGCAGTTCTAGGGCAGGGGCCGAGCAGTACTTC. As protein: CASSSRAGAEQYF.